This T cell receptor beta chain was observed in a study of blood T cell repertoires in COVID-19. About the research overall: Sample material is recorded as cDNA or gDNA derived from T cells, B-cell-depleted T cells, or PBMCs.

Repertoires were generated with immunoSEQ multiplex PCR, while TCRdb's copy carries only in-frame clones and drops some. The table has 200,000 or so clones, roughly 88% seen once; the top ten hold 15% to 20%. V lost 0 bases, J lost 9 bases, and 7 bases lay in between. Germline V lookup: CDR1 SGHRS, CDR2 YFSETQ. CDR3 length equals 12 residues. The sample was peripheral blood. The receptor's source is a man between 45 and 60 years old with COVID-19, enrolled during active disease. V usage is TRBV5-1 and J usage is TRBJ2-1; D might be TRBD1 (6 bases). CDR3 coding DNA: TGCGCCAGCAGCTTGGGACAGGCTGAGCAGTTCTTC. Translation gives CASSLGQAEQFF. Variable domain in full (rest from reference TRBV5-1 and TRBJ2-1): KAGVTQTPRYLIKTRGQQVTLSCSPISGHRSVSWYQQTPGQGLQFLFEYFSETQRNKGNFPGRFSGRQFSNSRSEMNVSTLELGDSALYLCASSLGQAEQFFGPGTRLTVL.